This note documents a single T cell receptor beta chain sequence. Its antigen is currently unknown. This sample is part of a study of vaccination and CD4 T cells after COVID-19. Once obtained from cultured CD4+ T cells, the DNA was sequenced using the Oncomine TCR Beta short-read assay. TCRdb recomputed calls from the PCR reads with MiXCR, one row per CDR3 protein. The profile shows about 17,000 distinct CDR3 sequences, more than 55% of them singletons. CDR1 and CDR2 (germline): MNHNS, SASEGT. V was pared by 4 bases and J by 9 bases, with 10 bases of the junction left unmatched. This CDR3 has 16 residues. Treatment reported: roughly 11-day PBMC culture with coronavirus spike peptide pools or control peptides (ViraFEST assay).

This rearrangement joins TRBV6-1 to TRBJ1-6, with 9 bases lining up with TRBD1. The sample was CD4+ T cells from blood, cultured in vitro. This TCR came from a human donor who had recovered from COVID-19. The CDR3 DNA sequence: TGTGCCAGCAGTGGAGACGGGACAGGGTCCAGTTCACCCCTCCACTTT. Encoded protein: CASSGDGTGSSSPLHF.